The rows below give T cell receptor beta chains drawn from one sample of a study of cytomegalovirus exposure and HLA in healthy donors. Sequenced by immunoSEQ multiplex PCR; TCRdb stores in-frame clones only, minus some. The table records about 200,000 clones, around 73% of them present only once. Sequencing was performed on PBMCs. These receptors originate from a male donor in good health and CMV-seronegative. CDR3s include the opening cysteine and the closing phenylalanine or tryptophan. Each record gives: CDR3 DNA, CDR3 protein, clone size, V gene, D gene, J gene. A D gene is named only where the DNA matches it firmly. The size entry is marked missing in some rows and otherwise reads once, few, many or a size class.

CDR3 DNA: TGTGCCAGTAGTGGTTTTCCTACAGGGGGGGAGACCCAGTACTTC
CDR3 protein: CASSGFPTGGETQYF
clone size: -
V gene: TRBV19
D gene: TRBD1
J gene: TRBJ2-5

CDR3 DNA: TGTGCCAGCAGTGTGTGGGGCGACAACTATGGCTACACCTTC
CDR3 protein: CASSVWGDNYGYTF
clone size: -
V gene: TRBV6-1
D gene: -
J gene: TRBJ1-2

CDR3 DNA: TGTGCCAGCAGCGAAAAGAGGAACGTTTTAGACGGCTACACCTTC
CDR3 protein: CASSEKRNVLDGYTF
clone size: -
V gene: TRBV14
D gene: -
J gene: TRBJ1-2

CDR3 DNA: TGTGCCAGCAGCAGAGGAGGGATCTATGAAGGCTACACCTTC
CDR3 protein: CASSRGGIYEGYTF
clone size: -
V gene: TRBV6-5
D gene: -
J gene: TRBJ1-2

CDR3 DNA: TGTGCCAGCAGTCCCGTTCTTACAGGGAACACTGAAGCTTTCTTT
CDR3 protein: CASSPVLTGNTEAFF
clone size: few
V gene: TRBV28
D gene: -
J gene: TRBJ1-1

CDR3 DNA: TGTGCCAGCAGCTTGGGGGGTCTCCTACTCCACTTT
CDR3 protein: CASSLGGLLLHF
clone size: -
V gene: TRBV7-9
D gene: -
J gene: TRBJ1-6

CDR3 DNA: TGTGCCAGTAACTCAGCCGGGACAGCTCTCTTC
CDR3 protein: CASNSAGTALF
clone size: -
V gene: TRBV19
D gene: TRBD1
J gene: TRBJ1-2

CDR3 DNA: TGTGCCAGCAGTCCACAGGGGAATGAGCAGTTCTTC
CDR3 protein: CASSPQGNEQFF
clone size: once
V gene: TRBV2
D gene: TRBD1
J gene: TRBJ2-1

CDR3 DNA: TGTGCCAGCTCACCTGGATCACTTAGGGGCAATGAGCAGTTCTTC
CDR3 protein: CASSPGSLRGNEQFF
clone size: -
V gene: TRBV18
D gene: -
J gene: TRBJ2-1

CDR3 DNA: TGTGCCAGCAGTCTAGCGGGAGCCGTTTACGAGCAGTACTTC
CDR3 protein: CASSLAGAVYEQYF
clone size: -
V gene: TRBV28
D gene: TRBD2
J gene: TRBJ2-7

CDR3 DNA: TGTGCCAGCAGCCCCCCAGGGGCGGGCACAGATACGCAGTATTTT
CDR3 protein: CASSPPGAGTDTQYF
clone size: -
V gene: TRBV7-3
D gene: -
J gene: TRBJ2-3

CDR3 DNA: TGTGCCACCGGGACAGGATTATATGGCTACACCTTC
CDR3 protein: CATGTGLYGYTF
clone size: -
V gene: TRBV5-6
D gene: TRBD1
J gene: TRBJ1-2

CDR3 DNA: TGTGCCAGCTCACCAAGCCAGGGGGCGTCCCCCGGGGAGCTGTTTTTT
CDR3 protein: CASSPSQGASPGELFF
clone size: -
V gene: TRBV18
D gene: TRBD1
J gene: TRBJ2-2

CDR3 DNA: TGTGCCAGCAGCAGACACACTAGCGGGTCTGCTTACGAGCAGTACTTC
CDR3 protein: CASSRHTSGSAYEQYF
clone size: -
V gene: TRBV13
D gene: TRBD2
J gene: TRBJ2-7

CDR3 DNA: TGTGCCAGCAGTGGTCCGACAGGGGCCCGAGAGACCCAGTACTTC
CDR3 protein: CASSGPTGARETQYF
clone size: -
V gene: TRBV2
D gene: TRBD1
J gene: TRBJ2-5

CDR3 DNA: TGTGCCAGCAGTTTACAGGCCTCCGAGCAGTACTTC
CDR3 protein: CASSLQASEQYF
clone size: -
V gene: TRBV28
D gene: -
J gene: TRBJ2-7

CDR3 DNA: TGTGCTAGTGGTTTGCCCCCGAGAAGACTAGTTCCCGACAATGAGCAGTTCTTC
CDR3 protein: CASGLPPRRLVPDNEQFF
clone size: -
V gene: TRBV12-5
D gene: -
J gene: TRBJ2-1

CDR3 DNA: TGCGCCAGCAGCCATCTATATCCAGGGGTGAACACTGAAGCTTTCTTT
CDR3 protein: CASSHLYPGVNTEAFF
clone size: few
V gene: TRBV4-1
D gene: -
J gene: TRBJ1-1

CDR3 DNA: TGTGCCAGCAGTGAATCCCTATTAGGCAGGTCCTACGAGCAGTACTTC
CDR3 protein: CASSESLLGRSYEQYF
clone size: -
V gene: TRBV25-1
D gene: -
J gene: TRBJ2-7

CDR3 DNA: TGTGCCACCAGCGTACAGGGGACGCTTAGCAATCAGCCCCAGCATTTT
CDR3 protein: CATSVQGTLSNQPQHF
clone size: -
V gene: TRBV15
D gene: TRBD1
J gene: TRBJ1-5

CDR3 DNA: TGTGCCAGCAGCGAAGACAGGGCCCTTTCGAACACTGAAGCTTTCTTT
CDR3 protein: CASSEDRALSNTEAFF
clone size: -
V gene: TRBV7-2
D gene: TRBD1
J gene: TRBJ1-1

CDR3 DNA: TGTTCCAGCAACGATCTCGGGTTAGCGGGCAACGAGCAGTACTTC
CDR3 protein: CSSNDLGLAGNEQYF
clone size: -
V gene: TRBV7-9
D gene: TRBD2
J gene: TRBJ2-7

CDR3 DNA: TGCGCCAGCAGTGAGCGGGGGGTCCCCTACGAGCAGTACTTC
CDR3 protein: CASSERGVPYEQYF
clone size: -
V gene: TRBV10-1
D gene: TRBD2
J gene: TRBJ2-7

CDR3 DNA: TGCGCCAGCAGCTCGGAGTCGGTCCAGAACACTGAAGCTTTCTTT
CDR3 protein: CASSSESVQNTEAFF
clone size: few
V gene: TRBV5-1
D gene: -
J gene: TRBJ1-1

CDR3 DNA: TGTGCCAGTACGACTAGCGGGAGGGGTGAGCAGTACTTC
CDR3 protein: CASTTSGRGEQYF
clone size: -
V gene: TRBV19
D gene: TRBD2
J gene: TRBJ2-7

CDR3 DNA: TGTGCCAGCAGTACAATAGCGGGAAGCTCCTACGAGCAGTACTTC
CDR3 protein: CASSTIAGSSYEQYF
clone size: -
V gene: TRBV27
D gene: TRBD2
J gene: TRBJ2-7

CDR3 DNA: TGTGCCAGCTCGTCAGCCTACGAGCAGTACTTC
CDR3 protein: CASSSAYEQYF
clone size: -
V gene: TRBV18
D gene: -
J gene: TRBJ2-7

CDR3 DNA: TGTGCCAGCAGCTTCCGGTACAATGAGCAGTTCTTC
CDR3 protein: CASSFRYNEQFF
clone size: -
V gene: TRBV11-1
D gene: -
J gene: TRBJ2-1

CDR3 DNA: TGTGCCAGTAGGTTACAGGGACGGTACACTGAAGCTTTCTTT
CDR3 protein: CASRLQGRYTEAFF
clone size: -
V gene: TRBV19
D gene: -
J gene: TRBJ1-1

CDR3 DNA: TGTGCCAGCAGCGTAGGCCCTAGCGGGAGCAATGAGCAGTTCTTC
CDR3 protein: CASSVGPSGSNEQFF
clone size: -
V gene: TRBV9
D gene: TRBD2
J gene: TRBJ2-1

CDR3 DNA: TGTGCCAGCAGTGGGACAGGGGGAAACACCATATATTTT
CDR3 protein: CASSGTGGNTIYF
clone size: -
V gene: TRBV25-1
D gene: TRBD1
J gene: TRBJ1-3

CDR3 DNA: TGTGCCTGGAGCGGGGACAGGGACACGCAGTATTTT
CDR3 protein: CAWSGDRDTQYF
clone size: -
V gene: TRBV30
D gene: TRBD1
J gene: TRBJ2-3